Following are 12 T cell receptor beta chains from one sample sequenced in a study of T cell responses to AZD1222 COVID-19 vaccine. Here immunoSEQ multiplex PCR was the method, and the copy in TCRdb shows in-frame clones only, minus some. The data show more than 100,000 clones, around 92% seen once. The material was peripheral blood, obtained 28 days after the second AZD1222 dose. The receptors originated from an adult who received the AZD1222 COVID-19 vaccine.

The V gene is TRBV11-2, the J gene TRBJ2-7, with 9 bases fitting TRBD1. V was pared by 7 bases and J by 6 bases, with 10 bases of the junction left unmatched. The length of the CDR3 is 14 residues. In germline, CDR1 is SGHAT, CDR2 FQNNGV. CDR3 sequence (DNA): TGTGCCAGCACCCGGACAGGGGATTTGGGCGAGCAGTACTTC. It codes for CASTRTGDLGEQYF.

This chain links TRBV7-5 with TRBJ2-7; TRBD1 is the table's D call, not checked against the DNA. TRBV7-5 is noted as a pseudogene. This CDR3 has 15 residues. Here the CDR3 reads CARSRRGTGHYEQYF. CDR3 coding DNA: TGTGCCAGAAGCCGGAGGGGGACAGGGCACTACGAGCAGTACTTC.

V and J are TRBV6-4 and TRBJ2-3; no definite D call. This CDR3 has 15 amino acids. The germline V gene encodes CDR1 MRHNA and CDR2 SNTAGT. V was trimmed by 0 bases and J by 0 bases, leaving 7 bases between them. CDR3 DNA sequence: TGTGCCAGCAGTGACTCGAAGGGCAGCACAGATACGCAGTATTTT. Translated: CASSDSKGSTDTQYF.

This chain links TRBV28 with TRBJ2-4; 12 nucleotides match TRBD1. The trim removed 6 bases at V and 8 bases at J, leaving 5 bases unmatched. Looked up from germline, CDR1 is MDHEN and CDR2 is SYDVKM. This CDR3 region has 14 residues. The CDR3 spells CASRGQGAPDIQYF. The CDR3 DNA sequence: TGTGCCAGCAGGGGACAGGGGGCGCCGGACATTCAGTACTTC.

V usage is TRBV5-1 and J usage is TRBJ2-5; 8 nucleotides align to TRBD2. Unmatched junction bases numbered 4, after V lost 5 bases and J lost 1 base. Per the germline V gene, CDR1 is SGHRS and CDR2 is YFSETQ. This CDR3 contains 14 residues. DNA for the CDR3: TGCGCCAGCAGGGCCGGGACTAGCCAAGAGACCCAGTACTTC. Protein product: CASRAGTSQETQYF.

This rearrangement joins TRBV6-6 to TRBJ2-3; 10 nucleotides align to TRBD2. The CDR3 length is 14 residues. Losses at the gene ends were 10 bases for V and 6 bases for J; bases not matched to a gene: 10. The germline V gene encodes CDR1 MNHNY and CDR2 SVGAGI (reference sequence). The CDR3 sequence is CATGSGGAADTQYF. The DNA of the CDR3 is TGTGCCACTGGAAGCGGGGGGGCCGCGGATACGCAGTATTTT.

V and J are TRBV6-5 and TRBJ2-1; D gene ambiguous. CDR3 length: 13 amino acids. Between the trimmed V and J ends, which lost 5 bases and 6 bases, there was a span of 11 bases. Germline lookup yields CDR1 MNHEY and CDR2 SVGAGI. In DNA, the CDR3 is TGTGCCAGCAGTACCCGGAAGGGCAATGAGCAGTTCTTC. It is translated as CASSTRKGNEQFF.

The CDR3 DNA sequence: TGTGCCAGCAGTTTAACGGGCTCCACCGGGGAGCTGTTTTTT. Its translation: CASSLTGSTGELFF. This rearrangement joins TRBV28 to TRBJ2-2; D unclear. In germline, CDR1 is MDHEN, CDR2 SYDVKM. The CDR3 is made up of 14 amino acids. Trimming took 2 bases from V and 4 from J, leaving 8 bases between them. Filled out from reference TRBV28 and TRBJ2-2, the complete variable domain reads DVKVTQSSRYLVKRTGEKVFLECVQDMDHENMFWYRQDPGLGLRLIYFSYDVKMKEKGDIPEGYSVSREKKERFSLILESASTNQTSMYLCASSLTGSTGELFFGEGSRLTVL.

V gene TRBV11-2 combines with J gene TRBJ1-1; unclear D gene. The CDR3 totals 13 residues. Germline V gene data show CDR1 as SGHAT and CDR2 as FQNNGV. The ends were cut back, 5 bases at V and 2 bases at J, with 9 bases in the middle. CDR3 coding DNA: TGTGCCAGCAGCCACAGCCTCAACACTGAAGCTTTCTTT. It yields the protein CASSHSLNTEAFF.

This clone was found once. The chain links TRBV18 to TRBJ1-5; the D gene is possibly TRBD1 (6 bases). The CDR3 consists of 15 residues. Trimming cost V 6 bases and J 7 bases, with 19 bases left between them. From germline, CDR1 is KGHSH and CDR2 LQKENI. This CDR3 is CASSPQGQSDQPQHF. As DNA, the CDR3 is TGTGCCAGCTCCCCCCAGGGGCAAAGCGACCAGCCCCAGCATTTT.

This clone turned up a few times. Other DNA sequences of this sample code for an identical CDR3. CDR3 in amino acids: CASSLAGNTEAFF. As DNA, the CDR3 is TGTGCCAGCAGCTTAGCGGGGAACACTGAAGCTTTCTTT. V usage is TRBV7-2 and J usage is TRBJ1-1, with D uncertain. This CDR3 spans 13 amino acids. Looked up from germline, CDR1 is SGHTA and CDR2 is FQGNSA. The V gene lost 0 bases and the J gene lost 1 base, with 3 bases spanning the gap. Combining the CDR3 with reference TRBV7-2 and TRBJ1-1 gives the whole variable domain GAGVSQSPSNKVTEKGKDVELRCDPISGHTALYWYRQSLGQGLEFLIYFQGNSAPDKSGLPSDRFSAERTGGSVSTLTIQRTQQEDSAVYLCASSLAGNTEAFFGQGTRLTVV.

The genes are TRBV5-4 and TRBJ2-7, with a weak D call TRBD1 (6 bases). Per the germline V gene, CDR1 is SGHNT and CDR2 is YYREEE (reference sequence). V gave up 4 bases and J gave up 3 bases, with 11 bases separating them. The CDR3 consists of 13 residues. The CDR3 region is CASSEGQFYEQYF. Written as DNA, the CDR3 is TGTGCCAGCAGCGAGGGACAATTCTACGAGCAGTACTTC.